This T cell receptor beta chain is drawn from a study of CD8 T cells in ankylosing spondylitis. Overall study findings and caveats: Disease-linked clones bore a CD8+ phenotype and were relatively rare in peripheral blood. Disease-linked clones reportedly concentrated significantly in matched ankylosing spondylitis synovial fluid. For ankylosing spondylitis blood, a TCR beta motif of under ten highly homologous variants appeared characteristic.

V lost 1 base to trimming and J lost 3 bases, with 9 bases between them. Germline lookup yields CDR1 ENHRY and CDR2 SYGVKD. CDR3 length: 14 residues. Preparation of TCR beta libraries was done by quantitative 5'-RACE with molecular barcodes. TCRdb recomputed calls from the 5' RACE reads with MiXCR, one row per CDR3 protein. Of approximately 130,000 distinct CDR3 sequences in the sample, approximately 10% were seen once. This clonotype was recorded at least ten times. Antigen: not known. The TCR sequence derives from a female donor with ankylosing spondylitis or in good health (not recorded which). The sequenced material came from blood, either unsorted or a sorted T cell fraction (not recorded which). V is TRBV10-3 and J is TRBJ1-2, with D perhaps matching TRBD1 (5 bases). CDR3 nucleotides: TGTGCCATCAGTGAGTTTGACAGCTACTATGGCTACACCTTC. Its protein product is CAISEFDSYYGYTF.